A single sample is the source of the 6 T cell receptor beta chains below, sequenced in a study of blood T cell repertoires in COVID-19. TCRdb's table, derived via immunoSEQ multiplex PCR, lists solely in-frame clones and lacks some. The sample records 88,000 or so clones, 86% being singletons. Sequences were obtained from peripheral blood. These receptor sequences come from a man aged 60-69 years with acute or convalescent COVID-19.

The genes are TRBV12-5 and TRBJ2-3; tentatively, D is TRBD2 (5 bases). This CDR3 is built from 14 residues. The V gene's germline CDR1 is LGHNT and CDR2 FRNRAP. With 7 bases removed from V and 0 bases from J, the gap between germline ends came to 11 bases. CDR3 residues: CASAGVISTDTQYF. Here the CDR3 DNA reads TGTGCTAGTGCCGGGGTCATAAGCACAGATACGCAGTATTTT.

This chain links TRBV7-2 with TRBJ1-2, with D hard to call. V shed 1 base and J shed 3 bases, with 6 bases lying between them. This CDR3 is built from 13 residues. The germline CDR1 and CDR2 sequences are SGHTA and FQGNSA. This CDR3 is CASSLERDYGYTF. The CDR3 nucleotides are TGTGCCAGCAGCTTAGAGAGGGACTATGGCTACACCTTC.

The chain recombines TRBV4-3 with TRBJ1-2, with D possibly TRBD1 on 6 matching bases. Germline V CDR1 and CDR2: LGHNA, YSLEER. V lost 5 bases and J 2 bases, leaving 9 bases between the germline ends. This CDR3 comprises 13 residues. CDR3 sequence (DNA): TGCGCCAGCAGCAGGACAGACAACTATGGCTACACCTTC. This codes for CASSRTDNYGYTF.

In its sample, this clone was seen once. V usage is TRBV2 and J usage is TRBJ2-3; D remains unclear. V gave up 6 bases and J gave up 3 bases, with 7 bases separating them. The V gene's germline CDR1 is SNHLY and CDR2 FYNNEI. The CDR3 loop spans 12 amino acids. The CDR3 nucleotides read TGTGCCAGCAGGGCAGGAACAGATACGCAGTATTTT. Residues: CASRAGTDTQYF.

The chain carries TRBV2 and TRBJ2-1; 7 bases align to TRBD1. The CDR3 covers 14 residues. Per germline, CDR1 SNHLY and CDR2 FYNNEI. CDR3 bases: TGTGCGACAGCGAGGGACAGACTGTACAATGAGCAGTTCTTC. This translates into CATARDRLYNEQFF.

V is TRBV6-6 and J is TRBJ1-3; D is perhaps TRBD1 (5 bases). Trimming stripped 6 bases from V and 2 bases from J, with 14 bases between. CDR3 length: 15 residues. The V gene's germline CDR1 is MNHNY and CDR2 SVGAGI (reference sequence). The DNA of the CDR3 is TGTGCCAGCAGGCAGGGAAGGAGCACTGGAAACACCATATATTTT. Its protein is CASRQGRSTGNTIYF.